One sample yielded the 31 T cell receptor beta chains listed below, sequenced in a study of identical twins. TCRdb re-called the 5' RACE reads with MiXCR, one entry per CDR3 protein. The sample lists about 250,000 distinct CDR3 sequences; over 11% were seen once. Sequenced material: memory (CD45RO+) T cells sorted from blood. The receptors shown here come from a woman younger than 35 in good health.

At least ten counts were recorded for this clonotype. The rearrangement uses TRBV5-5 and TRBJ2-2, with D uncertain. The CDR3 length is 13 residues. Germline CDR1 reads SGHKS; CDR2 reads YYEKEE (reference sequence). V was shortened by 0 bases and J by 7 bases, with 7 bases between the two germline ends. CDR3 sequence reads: CASSLAGGGELFF. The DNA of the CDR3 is TGTGCCAGCAGCTTGGCGGGCGGCGGGGAGCTGTTTTTT.

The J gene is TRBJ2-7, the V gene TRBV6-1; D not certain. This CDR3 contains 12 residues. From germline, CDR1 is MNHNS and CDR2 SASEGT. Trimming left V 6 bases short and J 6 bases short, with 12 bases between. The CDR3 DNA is TGTGCCAGCAGAATATTAGGATCCGAGCAGTACTTC. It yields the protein CASRILGSEQYF.

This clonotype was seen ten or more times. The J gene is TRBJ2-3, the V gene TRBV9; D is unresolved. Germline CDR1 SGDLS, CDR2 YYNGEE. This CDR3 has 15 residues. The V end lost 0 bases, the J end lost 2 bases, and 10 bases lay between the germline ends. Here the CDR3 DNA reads TGTGCCAGCAGCGTAGTGCCCCAGCACACAGATACGCAGTATTTT. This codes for CASSVVPQHTDTQYF.

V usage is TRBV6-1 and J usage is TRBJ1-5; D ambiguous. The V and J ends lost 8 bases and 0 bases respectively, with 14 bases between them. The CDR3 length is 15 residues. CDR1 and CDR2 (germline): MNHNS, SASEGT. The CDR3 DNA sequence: TGTGCCAGCTTGCGGGAACAGAATAGCAATCAGCCCCAGCATTTT. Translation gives CASLREQNSNQPQHF.

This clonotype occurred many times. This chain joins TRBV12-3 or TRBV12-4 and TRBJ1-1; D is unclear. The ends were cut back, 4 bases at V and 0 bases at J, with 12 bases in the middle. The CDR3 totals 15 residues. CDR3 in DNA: TGTGCCAGCAGTTATGATCCTGGTATGAACACTGAAGCTTTCTTT. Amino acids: CASSYDPGMNTEAFF.

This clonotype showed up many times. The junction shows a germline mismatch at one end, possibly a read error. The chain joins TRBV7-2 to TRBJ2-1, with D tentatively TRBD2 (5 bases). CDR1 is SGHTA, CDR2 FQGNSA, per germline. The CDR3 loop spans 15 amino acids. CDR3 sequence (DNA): TGTGCCAGCAGTTTAGCGTTTAGCTCCTACAATGAGCAGTTCTTC. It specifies CASSLAFSSYNEQFF.

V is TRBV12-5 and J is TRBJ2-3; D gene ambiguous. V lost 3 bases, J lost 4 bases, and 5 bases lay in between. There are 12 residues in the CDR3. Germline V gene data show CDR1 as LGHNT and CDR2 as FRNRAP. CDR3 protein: CASGFAPDTQYF. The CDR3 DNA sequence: TGTGCTAGTGGTTTCGCCCCAGATACGCAGTATTTT.

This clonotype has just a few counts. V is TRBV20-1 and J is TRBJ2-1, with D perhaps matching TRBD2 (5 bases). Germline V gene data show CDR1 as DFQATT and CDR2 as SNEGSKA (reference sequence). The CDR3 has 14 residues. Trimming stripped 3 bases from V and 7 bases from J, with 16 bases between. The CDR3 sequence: CSASHPGSRNEQFF. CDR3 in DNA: TGCAGTGCTAGTCACCCGGGATCTCGAAATGAGCAGTTCTTC.

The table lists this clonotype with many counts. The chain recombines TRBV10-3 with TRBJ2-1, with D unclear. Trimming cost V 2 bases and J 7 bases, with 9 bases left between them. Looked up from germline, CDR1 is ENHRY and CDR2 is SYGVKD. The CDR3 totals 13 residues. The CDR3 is CAISENGVNEQFF. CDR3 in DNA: TGTGCCATCAGTGAGAATGGTGTGAATGAGCAGTTCTTC.

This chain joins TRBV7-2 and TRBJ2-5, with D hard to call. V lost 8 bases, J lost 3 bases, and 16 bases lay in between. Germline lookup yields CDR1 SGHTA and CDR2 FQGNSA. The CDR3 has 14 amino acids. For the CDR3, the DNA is TGTGCCAGCTCCGCCCCCTACGGCGAAGAGACCCAGTACTTC. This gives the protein CASSAPYGEETQYF.

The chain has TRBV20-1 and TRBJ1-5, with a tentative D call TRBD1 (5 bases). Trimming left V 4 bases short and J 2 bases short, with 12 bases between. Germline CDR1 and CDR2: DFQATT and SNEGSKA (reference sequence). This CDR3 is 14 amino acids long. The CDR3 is CSATGGSGNQPQHF. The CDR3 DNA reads TGCAGTGCTACCGGGGGATCGGGCAATCAGCCCCAGCATTTT.

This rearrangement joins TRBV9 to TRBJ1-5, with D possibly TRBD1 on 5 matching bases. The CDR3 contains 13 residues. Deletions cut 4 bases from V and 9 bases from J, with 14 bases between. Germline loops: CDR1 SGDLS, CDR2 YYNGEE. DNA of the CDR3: TGTGCCAGCAGCATCTCGGGGGAGAGGCCCCAGCATTTT. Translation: CASSISGERPQHF.

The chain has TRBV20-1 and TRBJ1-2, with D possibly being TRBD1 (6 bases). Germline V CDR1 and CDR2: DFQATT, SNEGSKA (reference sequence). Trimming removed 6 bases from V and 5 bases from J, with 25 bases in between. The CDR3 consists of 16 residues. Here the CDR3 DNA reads TGCAGTGCCCCAGGGGAGGGGGGGAAGGAACGGTATGGCTACACCTTC. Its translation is CSAPGEGGKERYGYTF.

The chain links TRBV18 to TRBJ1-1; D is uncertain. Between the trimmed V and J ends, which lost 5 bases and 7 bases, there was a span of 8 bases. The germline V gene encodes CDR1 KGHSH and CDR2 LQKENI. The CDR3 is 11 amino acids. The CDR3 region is CASSTQLEAFF. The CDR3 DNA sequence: TGTGCCAGCTCAACTCAACTTGAAGCTTTCTTT. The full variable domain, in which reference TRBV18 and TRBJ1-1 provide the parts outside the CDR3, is NAGVMQNPRHLVRRRGQEARLRCSPMKGHSHVYWYRQLPEEGLKFMVYLQKENIIDESGMPKERFSAEFPKEGPSILRIQQVVRGDSAAYFCASSTQLEAFFGQGTRLTVV.

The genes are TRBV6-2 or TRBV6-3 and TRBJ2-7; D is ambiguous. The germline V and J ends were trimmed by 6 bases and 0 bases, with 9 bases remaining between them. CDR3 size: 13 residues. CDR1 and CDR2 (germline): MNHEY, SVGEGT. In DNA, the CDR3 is TGTGCCAGCAGAAAACACGACTCCTACGAGCAGTACTTC. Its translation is CASRKHDSYEQYF.

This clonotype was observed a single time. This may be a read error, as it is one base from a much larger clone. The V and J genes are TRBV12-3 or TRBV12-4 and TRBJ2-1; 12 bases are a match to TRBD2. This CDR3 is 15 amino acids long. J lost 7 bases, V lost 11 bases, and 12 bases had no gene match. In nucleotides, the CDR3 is TGTGCCGGCGCTGCTAGCGGGGGGGCCTCGAATGAGCAGTTCTTC. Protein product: CAGAASGGASNEQFF.

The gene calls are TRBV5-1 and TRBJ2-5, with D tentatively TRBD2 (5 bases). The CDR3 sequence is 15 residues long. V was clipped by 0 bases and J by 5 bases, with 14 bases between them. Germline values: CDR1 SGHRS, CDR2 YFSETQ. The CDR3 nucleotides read TGCGCCAGCAGCTTGGCACGGGGAAGGTCGGAGACCCAGTACTTC. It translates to CASSLARGRSETQYF.

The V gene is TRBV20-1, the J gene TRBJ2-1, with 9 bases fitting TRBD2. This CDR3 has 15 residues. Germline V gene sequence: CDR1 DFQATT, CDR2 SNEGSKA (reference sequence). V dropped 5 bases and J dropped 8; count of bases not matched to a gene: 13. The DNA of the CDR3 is TGCAGTGCTCAGAGCTGGGCTAGCGGGGTGGATGAGCAGTTCTTC. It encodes CSAQSWASGVDEQFF.

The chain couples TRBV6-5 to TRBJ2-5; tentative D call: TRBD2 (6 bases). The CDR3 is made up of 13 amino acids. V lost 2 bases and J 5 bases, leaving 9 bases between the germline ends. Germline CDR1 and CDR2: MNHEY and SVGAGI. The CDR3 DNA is TGTGCCAGCAGTTACCCGGGGGTGGAGACCCAGTACTTC. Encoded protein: CASSYPGVETQYF.

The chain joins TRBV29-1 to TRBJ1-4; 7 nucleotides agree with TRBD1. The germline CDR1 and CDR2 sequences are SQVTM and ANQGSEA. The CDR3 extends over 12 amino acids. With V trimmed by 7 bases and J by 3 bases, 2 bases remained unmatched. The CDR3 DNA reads TGCAGCGGGGGGACAGCTAATGAAAAACTGTTTTTT. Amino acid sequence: CSGGTANEKLFF. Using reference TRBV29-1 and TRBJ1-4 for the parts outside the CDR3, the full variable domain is SAVISQKPSRDICQRGTSLTIQCQVDSQVTMMFWYRQQPGQSLTLIATANQGSEATYESGFVIDKFPISRPNLTFSTLTVSNMSPEDSSIYLCSGGTANEKLFFGSGTQLSVL.

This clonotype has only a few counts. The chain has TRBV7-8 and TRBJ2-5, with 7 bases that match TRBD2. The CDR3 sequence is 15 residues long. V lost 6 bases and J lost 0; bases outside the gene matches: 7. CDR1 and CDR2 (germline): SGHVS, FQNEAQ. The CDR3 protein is CASSMGGFYQETQYF. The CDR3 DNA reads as TGTGCCAGCAGTATGGGGGGGTTCTACCAAGAGACCCAGTACTTC.

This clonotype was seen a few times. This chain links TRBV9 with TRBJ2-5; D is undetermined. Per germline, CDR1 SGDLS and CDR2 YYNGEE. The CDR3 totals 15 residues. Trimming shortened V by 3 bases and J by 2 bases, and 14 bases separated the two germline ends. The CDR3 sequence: CASSDTRASQETQYF. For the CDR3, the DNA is TGTGCCAGCAGCGATACTCGGGCCTCACAAGAGACCCAGTACTTC.

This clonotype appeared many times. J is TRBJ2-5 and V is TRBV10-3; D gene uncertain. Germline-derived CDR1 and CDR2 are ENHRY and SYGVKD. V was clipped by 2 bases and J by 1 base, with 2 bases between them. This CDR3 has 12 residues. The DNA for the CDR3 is TGTGCCATCAGTGAGGCCCAAGAGACCCAGTACTTC. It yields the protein CAISEAQETQYF.

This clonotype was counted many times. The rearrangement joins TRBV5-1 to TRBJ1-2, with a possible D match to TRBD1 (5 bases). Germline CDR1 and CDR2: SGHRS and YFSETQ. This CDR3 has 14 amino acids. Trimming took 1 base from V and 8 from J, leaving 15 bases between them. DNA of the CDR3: TGCGCCAGCAGCTTGACCACGGGGCTAGGAGGCTACACCTTC. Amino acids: CASSLTTGLGGYTF.

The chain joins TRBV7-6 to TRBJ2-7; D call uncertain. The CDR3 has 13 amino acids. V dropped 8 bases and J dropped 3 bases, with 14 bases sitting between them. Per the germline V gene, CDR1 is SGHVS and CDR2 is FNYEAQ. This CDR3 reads CASASTFGYEQYF. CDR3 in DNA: TGTGCCAGCGCCAGTACTTTTGGCTACGAGCAGTACTTC.

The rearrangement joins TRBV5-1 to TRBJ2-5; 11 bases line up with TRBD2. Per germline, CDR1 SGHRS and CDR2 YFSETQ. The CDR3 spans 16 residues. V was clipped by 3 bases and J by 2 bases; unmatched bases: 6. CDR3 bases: TGCGCCAGCAGCTCATCCGGGACTAGCGGACAAGAGACCCAGTACTTC. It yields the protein CASSSSGTSGQETQYF.

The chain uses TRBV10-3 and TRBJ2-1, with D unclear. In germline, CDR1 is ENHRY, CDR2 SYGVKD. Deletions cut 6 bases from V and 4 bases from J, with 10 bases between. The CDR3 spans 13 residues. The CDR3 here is CAISTQLYNEQFF. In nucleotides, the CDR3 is TGTGCCATCAGCACCCAATTATACAATGAGCAGTTCTTC.

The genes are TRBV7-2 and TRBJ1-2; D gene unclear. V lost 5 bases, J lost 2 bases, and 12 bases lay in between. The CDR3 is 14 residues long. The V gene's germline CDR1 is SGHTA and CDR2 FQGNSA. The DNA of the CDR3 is TGTGCCAGCAGCCCCGTGTTGACAAACTATGGCTACACCTTC. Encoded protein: CASSPVLTNYGYTF.

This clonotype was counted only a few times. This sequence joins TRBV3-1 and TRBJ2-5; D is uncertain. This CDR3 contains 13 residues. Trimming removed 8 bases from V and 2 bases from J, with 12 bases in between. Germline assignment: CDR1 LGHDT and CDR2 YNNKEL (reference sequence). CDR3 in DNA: TGTGCCAGCCACCAGAGATATCAAGAGACCCAGTACTTC. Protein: CASHQRYQETQYF.

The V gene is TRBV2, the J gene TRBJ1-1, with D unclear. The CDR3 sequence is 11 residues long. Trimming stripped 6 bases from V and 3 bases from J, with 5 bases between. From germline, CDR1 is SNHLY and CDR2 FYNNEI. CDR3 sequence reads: CASSGDTEAFF. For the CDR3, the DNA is TGTGCCAGCAGCGGGGACACTGAAGCTTTCTTT.

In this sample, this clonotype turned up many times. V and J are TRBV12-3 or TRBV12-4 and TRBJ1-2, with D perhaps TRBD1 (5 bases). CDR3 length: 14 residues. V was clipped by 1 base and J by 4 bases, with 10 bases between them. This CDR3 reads CASSLERGAYGYTF. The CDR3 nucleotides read TGTGCCAGCAGTTTAGAAAGGGGTGCCTATGGCTACACCTTC.